The text below deals with one T cell receptor (beta chain). Its specificity is unknown. The length of the CDR3 is 15 residues. CDR1 and CDR2 from the germline V gene are LNHDA and SQIVND (reference sequence). Losses at the gene ends were 5 bases for V and 6 bases for J; bases not matched to a gene: 6. These data come from a study of T cell repertoires in cytomegalovirus infection. On the study more broadly: Indications came from public TCR beta signatures; they pointed to CMV infection and to a matching HLA type.

TCRdb fed the reads into MiXCR, producing one record per CDR3 protein. Of around 490,000 distinct CDR3 sequences listed, around a quarter are singletons. Study-wide findings and caveats: HLA-C-restricted CMV-specific TCR beta clonotypes prevailed in the ex vivo response.

The chain combines TRBV19 with TRBJ2-1; 11 nucleotides line up with TRBD2. This TCR came from a human donor in good health (CMV status not recorded). Some clones in this sample may be carry-over from other donors' samples. The specimen sequenced was PBMCs. CDR3 sequence (DNA): TGTGCCAGTAGTCCCCTACTAGCGGGAGCCAATGAGCAGTTCTTC. Protein: CASSPLLAGANEQFF.